What follows are 9 T cell receptor beta chains derived from one specimen sequenced in a study of control samples from healthy donors and cancer patients. Here immunoSEQ multiplex PCR was the method, and the copy in TCRdb shows in-frame clones only, minus some. The table lists about 130,000 clones, about 93% of them singletons. Sequencing was performed on PBMCs. The receptors originated from a man aged 55 to 70 with colorectal cancer.

The chain joins TRBV10-3 to TRBJ1-1, with D possibly matching TRBD1 (6 bases). CDR1 is ENHRY and CDR2 is SYGVKD in the germline V gene. Trimming removed 0 bases from V and 2 bases from J, with 10 bases in between. This CDR3 spans 15 amino acids. The chain's CDR3 is CAISESNGGNTEAFF. CDR3 bases: TGTGCCATCAGTGAGTCGAACGGGGGCAACACTGAAGCTTTCTTT.

This clone came up once. J is TRBJ1-1 and V is TRBV6-1; tentative D call: TRBD1 (5 bases). The V end was cut by 6 bases, the J end by 3 bases, with 8 bases between. This CDR3 contains 12 residues. CDR1 and CDR2 from the germline V gene are MNHNS and SASEGT. This chain's CDR3 is CASSMGHTEAFF. As DNA, the CDR3 is TGTGCCAGCAGCATGGGGCACACTGAAGCTTTCTTT.

DNA for the CDR3: TGTGCCTGGAGTTGGCCGGGACAGCCAAGCTCCTACGAGCAGTACTTC. It yields the protein CAWSWPGQPSSYEQYF. This rearrangement joins TRBV30 to TRBJ2-7, with 7 bases that match TRBD1. The CDR3 contains 16 residues. With V trimmed by 2 bases and J by 0 bases, 10 bases remained unmatched. Germline V lookup: CDR1 GTSNPN, CDR2 SVGIG (reference sequence).

The chain links TRBV23-1 to TRBJ2-7, with D tentatively TRBD1 or TRBD2 (7 bases each). TRBV23-1 is identified as an open reading frame with a role that is uncertain. The germline V and J ends were trimmed by 3 bases and 1 base, with 16 bases remaining between them. The CDR3 covers 16 residues. The CDR3 DNA follows: TGCGCCAGCAGTCACCCCGGGGAGGGGGCATCCTACGAGCAGTACTTC. Translation gives CASSHPGEGASYEQYF.

V gene TRBV27 combines with J gene TRBJ1-2, with D unclear. The CDR3 sequence is 13 residues long. Trimming cost V 5 bases and J 4 bases, with 11 bases left between them. The V gene's germline CDR1 is MNHEY and CDR2 SMNVEV (reference sequence). CDR3 loop: CASSPTPSYGYTF. The CDR3 nucleotides are TGTGCCAGCAGTCCTACCCCAAGCTATGGCTACACCTTC.

The chain couples TRBV24-1 to TRBJ1-1; 10 nucleotides match TRBD1. Trimming removed 7 bases from V and 8 bases from J; junction bases left unmatched: 6. The CDR3 contains 13 residues. The V gene's germline CDR1 is KGHDR and CDR2 SFDVKD. The CDR3 DNA sequence: TGTGCCACCAGCCGGGACAGGGGAACGGAAGCTTTCTTT. Translated, it gives CATSRDRGTEAFF.

This sequence joins TRBV2 and TRBJ1-2; 7 nucleotides line up with TRBD1. CDR1 is SNHLY and CDR2 is FYNNEI in the germline V gene. The J segment lost 4 bases and the V segment lost 2 bases, leaving 1 base of the junction unmatched. The CDR3 is 13 residues long. CDR3 sequence: CASSEQGGYGYTF. CDR3 in DNA: TGTGCCAGCAGTGAACAGGGGGGCTATGGCTACACCTTC.

The chain links TRBV29-1 to TRBJ2-3; TRBD1 or TRBD2 may be the D gene (6 bases each). The germline V gene encodes CDR1 SQVTM and CDR2 ANQGSEA. This CDR3 comprises 16 residues. The V end lost 4 bases, the J end lost 4 bases, and 21 bases lay between the germline ends. CDR3 sequence (DNA): TGCAGCGTTGGCAGACTGGGGACCGGGGGCCCAGATACGCAGTATTTT. Translated: CSVGRLGTGGPDTQYF.

In DNA form, the CDR3 reads TGTGCCAGCTCACGGCAGGGTAACACAGATACGCAGTATTTT. Amino acid sequence: CASSRQGNTDTQYF. The genes are TRBV18 and TRBJ2-3; tentatively, D is TRBD1 (5 bases). This CDR3 has 14 amino acids. The germline V and J ends were trimmed by 4 bases and 2 bases, with 10 bases remaining between them. The germline V gene encodes CDR1 KGHSH and CDR2 LQKENI.